This entry is about one TCR beta chain. This clone has just a few counts. Its antigen is not yet known. No much larger clonotype is one base removed from it; base qualities were not supplied. Other DNA sequences from this sample encode an identical CDR3 as well. The receptor library was made with the immunoSEQ multiplex PCR assay. TCRdb carries this immuneACCESS record with in-frame sequences only. Its versions omit some clonotypes, under half of them owing to an unresolved V gene in the studies checked, with the rest unexplained. The sample table lists 90,000 to 130,000 clones, 82% of them with a count of one. The ten top clones hold roughly 6.5% of the sample. This record comes from a study of control samples from healthy donors and cancer patients (dated by TCRdb to 2020 to 2022). The junction carries 11 bases between V and J, which are trimmed by 5 bases and 4 bases respectively. Counted from cysteine to phenylalanine, this CDR3 has 14 amino acids. Only CDR3 DNA is held: 42 bases, read in frame from base 1. Per the germline V gene (reference sequence), LNHDA is the CDR1 and SQIVND is the CDR2.

This chain joins TRBV19 to TRBJ2-2, with TRBD1 perhaps the D gene, on 5 matching bases. The specimen was blood. This sequence originates from a man between 18 and 29 years old in good health. CDR3 loop: CASSGRGTTGELFF. The bases read TGTGCCAGTAGTGGAAGGGGCACCACCGGGGAGCTGTTTTTT.